This T cell receptor (beta chain) was found in a study of blood T cell repertoires in COVID-19. Looking at the study overall: Samples taken during acute and convalescent COVID-19 were collected in the United States, Italy and Spain. T cells, B-cell-depleted T cells, or PBMCs provided the cDNA or gDNA that served as material.

The germline CDR1 and CDR2 sequences are SEHNR and FQNEAQ (reference sequence). V trimming: 5 bases; J trimming: 1 base; junction bases outside the gene matches: 7. This CDR3 spans 15 amino acids. The table came from immunoSEQ multiplex PCR; TCRdb's copy has only in-frame clones and leaves some out. The sample has approximately 310,000 clones, approximately 85% seen once; the top ten hold under 2.5%. Participants' reported clinical history set cohort assignment. For recovered donors of Cohort 3, there were two negative PCRs, clearance, or symptom resolution. Specimen: PBMCs or T cells enriched from blood (not recorded which). The TCR originated in a young man who had recovered from COVID-19. The V call is TRBV7-9, the J call TRBJ2-7, with 8 bases that match TRBD1. The CDR3 spells CASSPGQGRSYEQYF. Here the CDR3 DNA reads TGTGCCAGCAGCCCCGGACAGGGACGATCCTACGAGCAGTACTTC.